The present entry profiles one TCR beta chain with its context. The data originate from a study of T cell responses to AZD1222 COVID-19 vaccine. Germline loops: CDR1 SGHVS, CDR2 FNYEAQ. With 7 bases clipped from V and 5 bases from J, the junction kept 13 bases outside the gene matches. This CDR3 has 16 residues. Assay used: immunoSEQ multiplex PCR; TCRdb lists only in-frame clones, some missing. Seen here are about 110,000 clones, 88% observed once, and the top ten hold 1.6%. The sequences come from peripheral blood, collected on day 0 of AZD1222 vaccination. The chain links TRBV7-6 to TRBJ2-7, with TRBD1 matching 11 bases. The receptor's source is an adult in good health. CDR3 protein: CASTERAGQGADEQYF. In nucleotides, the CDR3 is TGTGCCAGCACCGAACGAGCCGGACAGGGGGCCGACGAGCAGTACTTC.